This TCR beta chain was sequenced for a study of shared clonotypes between healthy human individuals. Findings and caveats of the study: Only a few donors were included, so the genetic and exposure-history diversity represented was limited. A handful of donors showed sharing of around 5% of naive CD4 clonotypes.

In regard to this clone: Its target is not known.

Germline V CDR1 and CDR2: KGHSH, LQKENI. This CDR3 has 15 residues. J gave up 5 bases and V 3 bases, and 10 bases lay outside the gene matches. TCRdb's copy holds only in-frame clones and misses some; the assay was immunoSEQ multiplex PCR. The sample holds about 640,000 clones; about two thirds are singletons and the top ten take about 1.8%. Sample: memory CD4+ T cells sorted from blood. Subset: CD45RA-negative fraction. The J gene is TRBJ2-7, the V gene TRBV18; 7 positions agree with TRBD1. The TCR sequence derives from a woman in her 30s in good health. Here the CDR3 DNA reads TGTGCCAGCTCACCCGCGACAGGGATAACGGACGAGCAGTACTTC. Translating gives CASSPATGITDEQYF.